This entry is about one T cell receptor beta chain. This clone's antigen is unknown. Per-base qualities were not stored, and no clone one base away is much larger. The data belong to a study of shared clonotypes between healthy human individuals (dated by TCRdb to the early 2020s). Study-level background: A couple of women and three men aged 18 to 49 years were included in the cohort. For each donor, three plates each were used for CD4 naive and CD4 memory, two plates were used for CD8 naive, and one plate was used for CD8 memory. The study deeply sequenced blood TCR repertoires of several healthy adults to estimate repertoire size and the extent of clonotype sharing between individuals. Libraries were prepared and TCR repertoires were sequenced by different laboratories using diverse techniques, in order to increase sequencing depth and limit assay-specific biases. Between about 0.8 and 9.5 billion PBMCs per donor were obtained by leukapheresis.

Donors were healthy HIV-negative adults with no recently reported acute infections or vaccinations. Only Caucasian adults living in Nashville, Tennessee, USA were represented among the donors. CD4+ T cells were enriched by magnetic negative selection; naive cells were then positively selected on CD45RA, and the negative fraction formed the memory subset. Blood was collected by leukapheresis, and PBMCs were isolated by Ficoll-Histopaque density gradient centrifugation and then cryopreserved in liquid nitrogen vapor phase. Purity and quantity of every magnetically sorted T cell population were checked by analytical flow cytometry. From each sorted fraction, genomic DNA was isolated and quantified by UV absorbance on a Nanodrop 2000c. The CDR3 has 14 amino acids, counting the end cysteine and phenylalanine. The sequence is cut down to CDR3 DNA, 42 bases in frame from base 1. From V the trimming removes 5 bases and from J it removes 2 bases, while the gene matches leave 5 bases of the junction unaccounted for. Based on the germline V gene, the CDR1 and CDR2 sequences are MNHEY and SVGAGI.

Using the deep immunoSEQ assay, multiplex PCR amplified TCR CDR3 regions from genomic DNA. Genomic DNA extracted from each cell subset was distributed evenly over all wells of several immunoSEQ 96-well plates, and each plate served as one replicate. For sorted subsets, each replicate PCR was loaded with approximately 190 ng genomic DNA, equivalent to 30,000 or so T cell genomes. Purified libraries were measured with a Qubit 3.0 fluorometer, size-checked on a Bioanalyzer 2100, and measured again with the KAPA Library Quantification kit. A separate single-read 150-cycle Illumina NextSeq 550 flow cell was used to sequence each immunoSEQ 96-well plate. For the original study's pipeline: Because the immunoSEQ output held only junctional sequences and lacked quality scores, the filtering could not match the filtering applied to full-length reads. To assign V/J genes and CDR3, sequences were annotated against IMGT germline references using PyIR, a Python wrapper for IgBLAST v1.9. Reads were removed for weak V/J assignments (E-value above 1e-6), missing CDR3, stop codons, out-of-frame junctions, or ambiguous translated residues. V3J clonotypes were defined as sequences sharing an identical inferred V gene, J gene, and CDR3 amino acid sequence. Percentage overlap between repertoires was computed as shared unique clonotypes divided by the size of the smaller repertoire. Richness of each repertoire was evaluated using RTK rarefaction, the Chao1 estimator, and Recon v2.1 estimates of unobserved clonotypes. OLGA was used to compute generation probabilities for all TCRbeta clonotypes that the gDNA method yielded from a handful of donors. TCRdb's version of the immuneACCESS table is confined to in-frame rearrangements and falls short of the full clone set. An unresolved V gene accounts for under half of the shortfall where checked; the remainder is of unknown origin. V, J and clone size reflect that table, while D and trimming were determined from the DNA. The sample profile shows roughly 2,500,000 clones; under 95% of them were found once. More than 0.35% of the sample lies in the top ten.

Study-level results and caveats: When a handful of donors were compared, the shared fraction of clonotypes was around 5.1% for naive CD4, more than 3% for naive CD8, 2% to 2.5% for memory CD4, and less than 0.45% for memory CD8. The small number of donors limited the genetic and exposure-history diversity represented. Clonotypes shared by all four sorted-subset donors showed higher generation probabilities than non-shared clonotypes. Based on pairwise subsampling, the degree of clonotype sharing among donors was expected to be affected by sequencing depth. Naive subsets generally had larger estimated clonotype richness than memory subsets did. Rarefaction of sorted-subset datasets indicated incomplete sequencing despite the large sequencing depth. Sampling was restricted to blood, and TCR repertoires in tissues likely differ from the TCR repertoires found in blood.

The chain is encoded by TRBV6-5 joined to TRBJ2-7, and TRBD1 aligns with 8 junction nucleotides. Material: naive CD4+ T cells from PBMCs. The sample's cell subset or site, from its label and the paper: CD45RA+ positively selected. The receptor was derived from a man between 18 and 29 years old in good health. Some clones in this sample may be carry-over from other donors' samples. The nucleotides are TGTGCCAGCAGTACCGCGGGACAGGCCTACGAGCAGTACTTC. Translated, this gives CASSTAGQAYEQYF.